This T cell receptor (beta chain) came from a study of technical replicates of blood from a few donors. Trimming cost V 0 bases and J 0 bases, with 9 bases left between them. Germline V lookup: CDR1 SGHRS, CDR2 YFSETQ. The CDR3 sequence is 15 residues long. Data came from immunoSEQ multiplex PCR; TCRdb stores just in-frame clones and leaves some out. The table has 65,000 to 80,000 clones, under 99% seen once; the top ten hold approximately 0.2%. The chain is built from TRBV5-1 and TRBJ1-1; D ambiguous. The clonotype originates from a human donor in good health. The sequencing input was T cells isolated from PBMCs. The CDR3 loop is CASSLGGTLNTEAFF. CDR3 DNA: TGCGCCAGCAGCTTGGGCGGCACTCTGAACACTGAAGCTTTCTTT.